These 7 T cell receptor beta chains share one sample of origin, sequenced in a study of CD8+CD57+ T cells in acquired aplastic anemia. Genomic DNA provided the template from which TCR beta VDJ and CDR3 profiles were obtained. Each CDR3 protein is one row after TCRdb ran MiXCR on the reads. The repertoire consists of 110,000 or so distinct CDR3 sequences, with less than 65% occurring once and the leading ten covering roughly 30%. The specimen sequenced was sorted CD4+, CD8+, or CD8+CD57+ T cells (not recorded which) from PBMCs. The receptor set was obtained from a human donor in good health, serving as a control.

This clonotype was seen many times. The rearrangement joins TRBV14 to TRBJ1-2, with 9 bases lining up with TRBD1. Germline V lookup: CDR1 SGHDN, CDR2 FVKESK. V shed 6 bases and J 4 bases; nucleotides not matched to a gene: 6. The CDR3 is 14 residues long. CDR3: CASSLTGGVYGYTF. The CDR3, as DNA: TGTGCCAGCAGTCTCACAGGGGGCGTCTATGGCTACACCTTC.

The CDR3 sequence: CASSEGWRTEKLFF. The DNA of the CDR3 is TGTGCCAGCAGTGAGGGGTGGCGTACTGAAAAACTGTTTTTT. This chain links TRBV2 with TRBJ1-4; no firm D call. The length of the CDR3 is 14 residues. Germline V gives CDR1 SNHLY, CDR2 FYNNEI. Trimming pared 3 bases from V and 7 bases from J, leaving 12 bases between.

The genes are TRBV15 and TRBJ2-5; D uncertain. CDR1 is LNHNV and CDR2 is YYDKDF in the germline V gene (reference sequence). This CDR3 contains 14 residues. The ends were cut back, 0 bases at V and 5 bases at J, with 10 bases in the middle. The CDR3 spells CATSRDRLAETQYF. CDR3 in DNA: TGTGCCACCAGCAGAGATAGACTCGCGGAGACCCAGTACTTC. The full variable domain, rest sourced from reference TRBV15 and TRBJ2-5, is DAMVIQNPRYQVTQFGKPVTLSCSQTLNHNVMYWYQQKSSQAPKLLFHYYDKDFNNEADTPDNFQSRRPNTSFCFLDIRSPGLGDTAMYLCATSRDRLAETQYFGPGTRLLVL.

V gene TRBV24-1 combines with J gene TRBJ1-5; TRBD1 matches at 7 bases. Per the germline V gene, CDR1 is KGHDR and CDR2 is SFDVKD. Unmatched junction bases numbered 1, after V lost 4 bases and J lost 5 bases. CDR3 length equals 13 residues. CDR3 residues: CATSEGGHQPQHF. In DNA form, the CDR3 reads TGTGCCACCAGTGAAGGGGGCCATCAGCCCCAGCATTTT.

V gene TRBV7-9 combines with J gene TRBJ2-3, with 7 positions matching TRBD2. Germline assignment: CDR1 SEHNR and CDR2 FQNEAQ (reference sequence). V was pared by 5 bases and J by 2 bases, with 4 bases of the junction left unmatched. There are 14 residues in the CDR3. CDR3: CASSGGGATDTQYF. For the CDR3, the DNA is TGTGCCAGCAGCGGGGGGGGAGCCACAGATACGCAGTATTTT.

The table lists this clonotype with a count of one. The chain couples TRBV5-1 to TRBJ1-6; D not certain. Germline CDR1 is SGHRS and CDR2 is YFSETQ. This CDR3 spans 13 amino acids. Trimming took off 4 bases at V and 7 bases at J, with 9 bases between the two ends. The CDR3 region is CASSTAVNSPLHF. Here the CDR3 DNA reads TGCGCCAGCAGCACGGCCGTCAATTCACCCCTCCACTTT.

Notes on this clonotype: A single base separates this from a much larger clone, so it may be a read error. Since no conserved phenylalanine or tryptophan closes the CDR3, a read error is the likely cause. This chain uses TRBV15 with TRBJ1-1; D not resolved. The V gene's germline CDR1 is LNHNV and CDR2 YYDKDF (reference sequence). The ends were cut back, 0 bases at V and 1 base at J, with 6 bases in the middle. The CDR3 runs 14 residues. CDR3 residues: CATSRDAENTEAFL. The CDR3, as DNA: TGTGCCACCAGCAGAGACGCAGAGAACACTGAAGCTTTCCTT.